The source of this T cell receptor beta chain is a study of cytomegalovirus exposure and HLA in healthy donors. Amplification used 60 Vbeta primers and 13 Jbeta primers. Here immunoSEQ multiplex PCR was the method, and the copy in TCRdb shows in-frame clones only, minus some. Found here are 120,000 or so clones, over 60% of them singletons; the top ten hold 4.5% to 6%. With 3 bases removed from V and 3 bases from J, the gap between germline ends came to 9 bases. CDR3 length: 14 residues. Germline assignment: CDR1 MGHRA and CDR2 YSYEKL. This clonotype originated in a man between 18 and 35 years old in good health and CMV-seropositive. The chain uses TRBV4-1 and TRBJ1-5; a weak D match, TRBD1 (6 bases). Sequencing was performed on PBMCs. The CDR3 nucleotides are TGCGCCAGCAGCCAGGGACACGTCAATCAGCCCCAGCATTTT. Translation: CASSQGHVNQPQHF.